Following are 4 T cell receptor beta chains from one sample sequenced in a study of cytomegalovirus exposure and HLA in healthy donors. With 60 Vbeta and 13 Jbeta primers, the PCR was carried out. The table came from immunoSEQ multiplex PCR; TCRdb's copy has only in-frame clones and leaves some out. This sample yields some 150,000 clones, of which 55% to 80% are seen a single time; roughly 7% belongs to the top ten. The sequencing sample was made of PBMCs. Receptors were obtained from a woman aged 60-75 years in good health and CMV-seropositive.

V gene TRBV19 combines with J gene TRBJ2-5; perhaps TRBD2 as D (6 bases). Between the trimmed V and J ends, which lost 5 bases and 1 base, there was a span of 14 bases. The CDR3 covers 15 residues. CDR1 is LNHDA, CDR2 SQIVND, per germline (reference sequence). CDR3 sequence (DNA): TGTGCCAGTAGTGCCTTTGGAGGGGCCCAAGAGACCCAGTACTTC. Its translation: CASSAFGGAQETQYF.

The chain joins TRBV11-3 to TRBJ2-7; TRBD1 matches 9 bases. The trim removed 2 bases at V and 2 bases at J, leaving 10 bases unmatched. CDR3 length: 17 amino acids. The germline CDR1 and CDR2 sequences are SGHNT and YENEEA. In DNA, the CDR3 is TGTGCCAGCAGCTTAAACGAGGACAGGGGACCCCCCTACGAGCAGTACTTC. Translated: CASSLNEDRGPPYEQYF.

This clone was detected a few times. The chain is built from TRBV7-9 and TRBJ2-3, with 8 nucleotides matching TRBD2. The CDR3 totals 16 residues. Germline V CDR1 and CDR2: SEHNR, FQNEAQ (reference sequence). The ends lost 4 bases at V and 0 bases at J; junction bases unmatched: 6. CDR3 sequence (DNA): TGTGCCAGCAGCTCTGCGACTAGCGATAGCACAGATACGCAGTATTTT. This codes for CASSSATSDSTDTQYF.

This chain joins TRBV9 and TRBJ1-5; tentative D call: TRBD1 (5 bases). This CDR3 spans 17 amino acids. CDR1 is SGDLS, CDR2 YYNGEE, per germline. V was shortened by 0 bases and J by 0 bases, with 13 bases between the two germline ends. The CDR3 protein is CASSVGWGDYSNQPQHF. DNA of the CDR3: TGTGCCAGCAGCGTAGGATGGGGGGATTATAGCAATCAGCCCCAGCATTTT.